This TCR beta chain came from a study of chemoradiotherapy in HPV16-positive cancers. General study points: Only two HPV16-positive patients supplied the functional HPV-specificity definition. HPV-responsive T-cell expansion during chemoradiotherapy was linked to improved recurrence-free survival in HPV16-positive patients.

A word on this clone: Its antigen is undetermined.

Only in-frame clones appear in the TCRdb table, and some are missing; sequencing was by immunoSEQ multiplex PCR. The sample yields about 34,000 clones, about 90% seen once. The length of the CDR3 is 14 residues. Germline V gives CDR1 ENHRY, CDR2 SYGVKD. V shed 0 bases, J shed 5 bases, and the junction held 3 bases outside the gene matches. Samples were taken several times over chemoradiotherapy. The chain combines TRBV10-3 with TRBJ2-5; 7 bases align to TRBD2. This sample comprised blood, obtained from a patient who underwent chemoradiotherapy. This TCR derives from a human donor with HPV-associated anogenital cancer. The CDR3 spells CAISESLADETQYF. Written as DNA, the CDR3 is TGTGCCATCAGTGAGTCGCTAGCGGACGAGACCCAGTACTTC.